This TCR beta chain was captured in a study of control samples from healthy donors and cancer patients. TCRdb keeps only in-frame clones here, not all; method: immunoSEQ multiplex PCR. The table shows approximately 97,000 clones, with over 85% occurring only once. Trimming cost V 4 bases and J 6 bases; bases outside gene matches: 8. Germline-derived CDR1 and CDR2 are KGHDR and SFDVKD. The CDR3 extends over 17 amino acids. Sequences were obtained from blood. The chain recombines TRBV24-1 with TRBJ2-1, with TRBD2 matching 13 bases. The clonotype originates from a human donor in good health. The donor label of this sample is uncertain. CDR3 region: CATSDPGLAGTVNEQFF. CDR3 coding DNA: TGTGCCACCAGTGACCCGGGACTAGCGGGGACTGTCAATGAGCAGTTCTTC.